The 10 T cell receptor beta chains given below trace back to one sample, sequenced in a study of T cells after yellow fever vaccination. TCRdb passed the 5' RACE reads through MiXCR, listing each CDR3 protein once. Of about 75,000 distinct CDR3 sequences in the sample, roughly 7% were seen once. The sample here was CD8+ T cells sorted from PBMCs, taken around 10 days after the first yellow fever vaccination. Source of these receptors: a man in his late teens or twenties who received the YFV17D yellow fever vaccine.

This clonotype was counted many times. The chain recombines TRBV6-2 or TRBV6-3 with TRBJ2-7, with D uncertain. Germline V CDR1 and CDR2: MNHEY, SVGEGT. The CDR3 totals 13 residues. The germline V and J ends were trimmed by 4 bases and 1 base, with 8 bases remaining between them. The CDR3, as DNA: TGTGCCAGCAGTTCCCCTTGGTCCTACGAGCAGTACTTC. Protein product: CASSSPWSYEQYF.

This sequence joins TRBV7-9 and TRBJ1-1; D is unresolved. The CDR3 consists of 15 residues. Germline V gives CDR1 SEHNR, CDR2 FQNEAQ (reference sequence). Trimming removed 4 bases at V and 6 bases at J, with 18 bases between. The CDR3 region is CASSSNPGLGPEAFF. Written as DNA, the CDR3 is TGTGCCAGCAGCTCTAACCCGGGATTAGGACCTGAAGCTTTCTTT.

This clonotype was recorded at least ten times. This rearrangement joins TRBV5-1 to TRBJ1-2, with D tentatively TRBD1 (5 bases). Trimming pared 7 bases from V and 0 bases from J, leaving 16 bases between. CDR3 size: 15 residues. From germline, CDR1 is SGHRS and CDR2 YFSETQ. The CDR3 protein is CASGQGSGPNYGYTF. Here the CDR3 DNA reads TGCGCCAGCGGCCAGGGTTCTGGACCTAACTATGGCTACACCTTC.

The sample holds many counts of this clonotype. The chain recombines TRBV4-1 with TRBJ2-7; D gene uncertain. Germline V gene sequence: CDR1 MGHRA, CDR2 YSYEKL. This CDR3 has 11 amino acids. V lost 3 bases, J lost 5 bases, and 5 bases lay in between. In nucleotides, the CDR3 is TGCGCCAGCAGCCAGGGGAACGAGCAGTACTTC. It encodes CASSQGNEQYF.

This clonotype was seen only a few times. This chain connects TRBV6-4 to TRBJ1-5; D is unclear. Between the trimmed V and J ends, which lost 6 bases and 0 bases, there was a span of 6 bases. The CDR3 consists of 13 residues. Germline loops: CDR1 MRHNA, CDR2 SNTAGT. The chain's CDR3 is CASSYSSNQPQHF. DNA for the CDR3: TGTGCCAGCAGCTACAGTAGCAATCAGCCCCAGCATTTT.

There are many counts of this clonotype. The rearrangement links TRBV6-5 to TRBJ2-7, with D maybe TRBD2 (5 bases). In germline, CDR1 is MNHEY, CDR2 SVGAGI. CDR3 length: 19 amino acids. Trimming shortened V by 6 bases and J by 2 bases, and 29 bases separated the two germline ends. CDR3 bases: TGTGCCAGCAGCCTAGTTCGTGCCGCGTGGAGGAACGGCGCCTACGAGCAGTACGTC. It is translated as CASSLVRAAWRNGAYEQYV.

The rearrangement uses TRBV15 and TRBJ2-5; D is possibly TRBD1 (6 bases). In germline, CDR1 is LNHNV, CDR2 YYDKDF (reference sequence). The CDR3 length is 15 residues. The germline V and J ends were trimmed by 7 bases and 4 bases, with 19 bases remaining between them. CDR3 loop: CATTPAGDRVETQYF. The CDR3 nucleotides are TGTGCCACCACTCCGGCAGGGGATAGGGTAGAGACCCAGTACTTC.

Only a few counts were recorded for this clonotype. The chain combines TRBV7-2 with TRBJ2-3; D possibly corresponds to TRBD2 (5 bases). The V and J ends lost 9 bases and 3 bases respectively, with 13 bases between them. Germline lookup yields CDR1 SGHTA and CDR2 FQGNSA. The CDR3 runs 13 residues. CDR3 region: CARAGPGTDTQYF. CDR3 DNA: TGTGCCAGGGCGGGTCCTGGGACAGATACGCAGTATTTT.

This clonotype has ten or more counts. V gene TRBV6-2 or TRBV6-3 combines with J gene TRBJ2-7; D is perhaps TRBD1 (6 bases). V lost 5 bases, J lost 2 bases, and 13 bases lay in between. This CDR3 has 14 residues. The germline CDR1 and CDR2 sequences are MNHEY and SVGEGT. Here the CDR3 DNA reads TGTGCCAGCAGTCAACAGGGTTTCGCCTACGAGCAGTACTTC. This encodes CASSQQGFAYEQYF.

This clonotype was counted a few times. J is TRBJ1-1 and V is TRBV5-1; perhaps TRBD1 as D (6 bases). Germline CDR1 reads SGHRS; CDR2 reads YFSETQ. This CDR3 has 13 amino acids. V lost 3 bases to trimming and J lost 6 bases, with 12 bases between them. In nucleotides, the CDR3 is TGCGCCAGCAGCTGGGACACTGGCCCTGAAGCTTTCTTT. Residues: CASSWDTGPEAFF.